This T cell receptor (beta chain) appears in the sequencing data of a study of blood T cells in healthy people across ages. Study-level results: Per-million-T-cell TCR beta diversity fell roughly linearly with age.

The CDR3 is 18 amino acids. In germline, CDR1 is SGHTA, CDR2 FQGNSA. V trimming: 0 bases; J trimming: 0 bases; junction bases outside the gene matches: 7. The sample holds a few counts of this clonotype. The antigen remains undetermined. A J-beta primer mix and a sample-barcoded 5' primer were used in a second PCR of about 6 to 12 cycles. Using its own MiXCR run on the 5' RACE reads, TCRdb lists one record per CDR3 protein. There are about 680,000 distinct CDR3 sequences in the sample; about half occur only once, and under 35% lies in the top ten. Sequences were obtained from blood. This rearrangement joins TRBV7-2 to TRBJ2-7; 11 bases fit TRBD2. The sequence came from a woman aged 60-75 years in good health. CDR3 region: CASSLARVGTSGSYEQYF. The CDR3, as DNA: TGTGCCAGCAGCTTAGCGAGGGTGGGGACTAGCGGCTCCTACGAGCAGTACTTC.